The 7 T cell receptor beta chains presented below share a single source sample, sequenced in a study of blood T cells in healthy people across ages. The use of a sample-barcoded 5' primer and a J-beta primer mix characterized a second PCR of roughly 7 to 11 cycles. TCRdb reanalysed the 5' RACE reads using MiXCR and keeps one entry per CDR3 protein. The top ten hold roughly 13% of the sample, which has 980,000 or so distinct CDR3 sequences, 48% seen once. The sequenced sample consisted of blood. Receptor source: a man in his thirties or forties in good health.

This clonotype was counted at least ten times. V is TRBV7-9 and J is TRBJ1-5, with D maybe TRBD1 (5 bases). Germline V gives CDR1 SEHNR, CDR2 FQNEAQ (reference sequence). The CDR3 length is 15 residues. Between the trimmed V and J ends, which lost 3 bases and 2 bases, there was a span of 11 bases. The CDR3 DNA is TGTGCCAGCAGCTTGGGGGTTAACGGCAATCAGCCCCAGCATTTT. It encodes CASSLGVNGNQPQHF.

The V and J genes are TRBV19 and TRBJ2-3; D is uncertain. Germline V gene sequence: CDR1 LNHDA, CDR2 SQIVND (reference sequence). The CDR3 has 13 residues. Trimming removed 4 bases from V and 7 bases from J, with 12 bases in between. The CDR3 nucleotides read TGTGCCAGTAGTACCTCGATTTCAAATACGCAGTATTTT. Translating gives CASSTSISNTQYF. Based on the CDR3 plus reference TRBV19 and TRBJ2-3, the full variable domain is DGGITQSPKYLFRKEGQNVTLSCEQNLNHDAMYWYRQDPGQGLRLIYYSQIVNDFQKGDIAEGYSVSREKKESFPLTVTSAQKNPTAFYLCASSTSISNTQYFGPGTRLTVL.

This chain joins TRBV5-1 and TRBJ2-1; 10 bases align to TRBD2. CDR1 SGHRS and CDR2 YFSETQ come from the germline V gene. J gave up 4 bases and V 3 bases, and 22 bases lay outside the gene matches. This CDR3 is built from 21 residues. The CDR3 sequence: CASSSPRQGSGTSDSYNEQFF. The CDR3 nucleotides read TGCGCCAGCAGCTCACCCCGACAGGGATCCGGGACTAGCGATTCTTACAATGAGCAGTTCTTC.

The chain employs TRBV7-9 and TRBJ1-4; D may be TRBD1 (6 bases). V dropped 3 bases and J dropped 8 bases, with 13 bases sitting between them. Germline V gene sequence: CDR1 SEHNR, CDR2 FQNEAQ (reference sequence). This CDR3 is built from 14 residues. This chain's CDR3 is CASSFGGAREKLFF. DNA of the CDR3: TGTGCCAGCAGCTTCGGGGGCGCGAGGGAAAAACTGTTTTTT. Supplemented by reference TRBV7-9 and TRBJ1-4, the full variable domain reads DTGVSQNPRHKITKRGQNVTFRCDPISEHNRLYWYRQTLGQGPEFLTYFQNEAQLEKSRLLSDRFSAERPKGSFSTLEIQRTEQGDSAMYLCASSFGGAREKLFFGSGTQLSVL.

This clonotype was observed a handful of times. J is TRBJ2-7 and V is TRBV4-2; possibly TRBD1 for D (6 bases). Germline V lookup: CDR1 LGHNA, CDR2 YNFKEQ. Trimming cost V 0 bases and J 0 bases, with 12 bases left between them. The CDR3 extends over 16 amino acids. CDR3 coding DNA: TGTGCCAGCAGCCAAGACCAAACAGGGTCCTCCTACGAGCAGTACTTC. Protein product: CASSQDQTGSSYEQYF.

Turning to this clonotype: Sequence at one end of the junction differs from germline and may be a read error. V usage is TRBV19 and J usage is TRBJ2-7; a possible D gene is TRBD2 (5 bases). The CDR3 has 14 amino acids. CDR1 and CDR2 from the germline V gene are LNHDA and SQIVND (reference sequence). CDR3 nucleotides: TGTGCCGGTAGTTGGAGGCCCGGGCCCCACGAGCAGTACTTC. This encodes CAGSWRPGPHEQYF.

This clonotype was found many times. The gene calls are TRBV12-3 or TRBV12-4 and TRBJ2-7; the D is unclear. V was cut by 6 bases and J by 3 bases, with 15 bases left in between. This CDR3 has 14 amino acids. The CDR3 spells CASRRRSSDYEQYF. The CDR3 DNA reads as TGTGCCAGCAGGCGAAGATCCTCCGACTACGAGCAGTACTTC.